This is a list of T cell receptor beta chains from one sample in a study of breast tumors, draining lymph nodes, adjacent tissues. Using its own MiXCR run on the multiplex PCR reads, TCRdb lists one record per CDR3 protein. This sample yields about 130,000 distinct CDR3 sequences, of which around 20% are seen a single time; 2% to 2.5% belongs to the top ten. The sequenced material came from axillary lymph node tissue. All receptors derive from a female donor with breast cancer. Some clones in this sample may be carry-over from other donors' samples. CDR3s include the opening cysteine and the closing phenylalanine or tryptophan.

J	V	CDR3
TRBJ2-2	TRBV7-9	CASSFSVGNTGELFF
TRBJ1-3	TRBV6-1	CASSEAGNTIYF
TRBJ2-3	TRBV18	CASSPDAGRSMAQYF
TRBJ2-1	TRBV20-1	CSARRSGRAFYNEQFF
TRBJ1-5	TRBV19	CASSSANSNQPQHF
TRBJ1-5	TRBV5-1	CASSLGMVGSNQPQHF
TRBJ2-3	TRBV7-9	CASSLKTSLMTDTQYF
TRBJ1-3	TRBV18	CASSPSQAGNTIYF
TRBJ2-7	TRBV7-9	CASSLGAGLAGGMSSYEQYF
TRBJ1-4	TRBV3-1	CASSHRDRDAKLFF
TRBJ2-7	TRBV4-2	CASSQISGRSDEQYF
TRBJ1-5	TRBV9	CASSVTGGSNQPQHF
TRBJ2-6	TRBV5-1	CASSVYSGANVLTF